Sequencing of this TCR beta chain was carried out in a study of cytomegalovirus exposure and HLA in healthy donors (dated by TCRdb to about 2017). Broadly, across the study: An earlier analysis of roughly 500 of the donors reported approximately 260 Gb of sequence data and 95 million to 130 million unique TCR beta sequences obtained from about 179 million T cells. Approximately 310 gigabases of sequencing data and roughly 80 million unique TCR sequences made up an early release that covered over 550 HLA-typed donors. Of the 300 to 450 genotyped donors, about 84% fell in the genetic ancestry cluster associated with self-reported Caucasian donors. The study aimed to test whether cataloging public T cell receptors could reveal signatures of past pathogen exposure. The T cell repertoires of several hundred subjects were profiled by immunosequencing and related to cytomegalovirus serostatus. In addition to the first cohort of hundreds of subjects, a separate validation cohort of over 90 different subjects was used. High-throughput TCR immunosequencing, statistical association of individual TCRs with disease status, and machine learning were combined to predict cytomegalovirus infection status. A later analysis re-analyzed previously published TCR beta repertoires from 500 to 700 donors and added high-resolution HLA genotyping to study TCR occurrence patterns. Rather than drawing on any new phenotypic data, the later analysis identified candidate immune exposures from TCR beta sequences and the way those sequences occurred across donors. An earlier analysis of 587 of the donors used high-throughput TCR beta sequencing to judge whether each TCR beta V gene segment behaved as functional or pseudogenic. Alongside the repertoire data, information on donor age, sex, ethnicity and CMV serostatus was compiled. A later genetic analysis used genome-wide SNP genotypes for about three fifths of the 666 donors, treating that subset as a discovery cohort. All discovery cohort repertoires had been generated using a single sequencing platform. Both class I and class II loci were covered by HLA typing, at four-digit resolution. The number of donors typed differed by locus, with 629-630 for A, B, C, DRB1 and DQB1, 522 for DQA1, some 570 for DPA1, and around 460 for DPB1. Roughly 5 DR-DQ haplotypes were handled as single units for association and clustering, since linkage in the cohort was strong. Among around 400 genotyped donors of the cohort, an average of about 240,000 unique TCR beta nucleotide sequences was sequenced per donor, of which 15% to 20% were non-productive.

To prepare the library, the immunoSEQ multiplex PCR assay was applied. The multiplex PCR relied on a mix of 60 forward primers for TCR Vbeta segments and 13 reverse primers for TCR Jbeta segments. A multiplex PCR assay on genomic DNA amplified the CDR3 region of rearranged TCR beta genes. Amplified TCR beta libraries were sequenced as 87-base-pair reads on the Illumina HiSeq System. The authors processed their data as follows. Across the 500 to 750 repertoires, a later analysis counted roughly 84 million unique TCR beta chains, some 11 million of which were shared by at least two donors. Raw reads were error-corrected and collapsed into unique sequences by a nearest-neighbor algorithm in which closely related sequences were merged to remove PCR and sequencing errors. To assign V, D and J gene segments, CDR3 sequences were aligned to IMGT reference sequences. For a sequence to be retained, a match of at least six nucleotides to both a V gene segment and a J gene segment was required. Rearrangements were classified as productive when the CDR3 lacked stop codons and remained in frame with V and J, and all other rearrangements were classified as non-productive. CDR3 was defined according to IMGT convention as the region running from the second conserved V-encoded cysteine to the conserved J-encoded phenylalanine. The earlier analysis of some 540 of the donors excluded any sequence lacking an unambiguous match to a single V gene segment. In an earlier analysis of about 590 of the donors, a V segment was called functional when productive rearrangements were above 56.7%, and segregating when the standard deviation between donors exceeded 5%. A statistical classification framework was built for diagnosing cytomegalovirus status from the catalog of TCR beta chain sequences. A later analysis assigned V and J genes by comparing TCR nucleotide sequences with IMGT/GENE-DB human TR gene sequences. In a later analysis, CDR3 sequences and most-parsimonious VDJ recombination scenarios were assigned using the TCRdist pipeline. In a later analysis, each TCR beta chain was defined by its CDR3 amino acid sequence together with its V-gene family, and reads lacking a unique V-gene family were excluded. In a later analysis, fewer than 600 highly shared, low-generation-probability nucleotide sequences were removed to address suspected cross-contamination and a sequencing artifact. A later analysis calculated a clonal expansion index for each public chain from normalized within-repertoire ranks of inferred template counts. A later analysis computed generation probabilities with a VDJ recombination model fitted to out-of-frame rearrangements, and checked the results against IGoR. Hypergeometric tests were used in a later analysis to score TCR-TCR, TCR-HLA and TCR-CMV co-occurrence, with a repertoire-size bias correction applied to the TCR pairs. False discovery rates were estimated in a later analysis by permuting HLA or CMV assignments 20 times. In a later analysis, co-occurring TCRs were grouped with DBSCAN, and TCRdist sequence similarity was added when clustering was performed within HLA-allele-positive subsets. Repertoires with fewer than 30,000 or more than 120,000 public chains were left out of co-occurrence clustering, as were four to six repertoires with anomalous nucleotide sharing. TCRdb provides this immuneACCESS table in a form limited to in-frame rearrangements. Some clones are lacking; in checked studies, under half of them reflect an unresolved V gene, and why the rest are absent is not known. V and J calls and clone size are given by that table; D and trimming were obtained from the DNA. This sample's listing comprises around 97,000 clones. In total, the top ten clones hold approximately 3.5% of the sample.

Turning to this clone: No cognate antigen has been identified for it.

The cohort comprised 550 to 700 healthy bone marrow donors. Cohort members were all nominally healthy when sampled, although unrecorded immune exposures were likely present. The donor was CMV seronegative and belonged to the group of under 400 seronegative cohort members. Each donor provided a peripheral blood sample, and peripheral blood mononuclear cells were used for TCR beta sequencing. The Qiagen DNeasy Blood Extraction Kit was used to extract genomic DNA from the blood cell samples. The paper as a whole reports these results and caveats: According to a later genetic analysis, donors in an Asian-associated ancestry cluster had fewer N-insertions in productive TCRs than the roughly 670-donor mean. The sequencing pipeline was judged likely to have produced a cluster of highly shared sequence variants as a technical artifact. Three of the identified cytomegalovirus-associated TCR beta chains were confirmed in vitro to be specific for cytomegalovirus antigens. Only TCR beta chains were sequenced in this cohort, and the absence of alpha or paired-chain data limited detectable features. In a later genetic analysis, a missense DCLRE1C variant was associated with V-gene and J-gene trimming of TCR beta chains, and the association was replicated in an independent cohort. HLA typing was unavailable for some donors at each locus, so association tests used only the typed subset. According to a later analysis, TCR association rates differed among HLA loci, with DRB1 alleles showing the most associated TCRs and HLA-C alleles showing the fewest. In an earlier analysis of 587 of the donors, most TCR beta V segments appeared in productive rearrangements about 87% or about 30% of the time, broadly matching IMGT annotations. The authors suggested that the approach could potentially be extended to other disease states and immunological phenotypes. The classifier was reported to diagnose cytomegalovirus status with high specificity and sensitivity in both the original and validation cohorts. Across donors, most TCR sequences were observed very rarely, whereas some public TCRs were present in many individuals. In a later analysis, about 17,000 TCR beta sequences were associated with specific HLA alleles at a false discovery rate of 0.05. The earlier analysis of fewer than 750 of the donors excluded some 15 rarely observed V segments, including chromosome 9 orphons, because counts were too low. Linkage disequilibrium might explain the correlated functional status among segregating V segments, but an unknown experimental factor could not be ruled out. The only immune exposure information available for the cohort was CMV serostatus. A further reported finding was that TCR beta sequences accurately predicted the HLA-A and HLA-B alleles for most subjects in the first cohort. A total of 150 or so TCR beta chains were listed by the study as associated with cytomegalovirus. Sequencing depth was assumed to be roughly uniform across donors in the presence/absence analyses, though that assumption may not hold. In a later analysis, most CMV-associated TCR beta chains were found to appear HLA-restricted, with HLA associations seemingly driven largely by CMV exposure. In a later analysis, HLA-associated TCR beta chains showed more clonal expansion and lower generation probabilities than non-associated chains that were equally common. In a later analysis, several top co-occurrence clusters were reported to appear linked to parvovirus B19, influenza, CMV and Epstein-Barr virus. When HLA alleles, especially DR and DQ, strongly co-occurred, attributing TCR associations to individual alleles was difficult. The 87-base-pair reads could not distinguish some IMGT-functional V segments, including TRBV6-2 and TRBV6-3, so those segments were excluded.

CDR1 MDHEN and CDR2 SYDVKM are derived from the germline V gene. Relative to germline, V is 2 bases shorter and J is 4 bases shorter, with 5 bases between their ends. From the cysteine through the phenylalanine, the CDR3 covers 12 amino acids. Only CDR3 DNA is held: 36 bases, read in frame from base 1. Rearrangement joined TRBV28 to TRBJ1-1; confidence is insufficient to name the D gene. The sequenced sample was PBMCs. This receptor was obtained from a man aged 35 to 55 in good health and CMV-seronegative. Here the CDR3 is given as CASSLSSTEAFF. The DNA sequence is TGTGCCAGCAGTTTAAGTAGCACTGAAGCTTTCTTT.